This is a list of T cell receptor beta chains from one sample in a study of T-cell memory formation after mild COVID-19. Each CDR3 protein gets one entry after TCRdb re-called the 5' RACE reads with MiXCR. The profile shows approximately 410,000 distinct CDR3 sequences, less than 25% of them singletons. Specimen: PBMCs or a T cell subset sorted from them (not recorded which). The receptors shown here come from an adult woman who had mild COVID-19 (a few samples of this study predate the infection). Cell type and time point are not known. CDR3s include the opening cysteine and the closing phenylalanine or tryptophan. The order of the fields is clone size, J gene, D gene, V gene, CDR3 protein, CDR3 DNA. D genes are given only for firm matches. Size values are once, few and many counts, or a class for expanded clones, and some rows have none.

>NA|TRBJ1-4|NA|TRBV6-5
CASSYSQGTNEKLFF
TGTGCCAGCAGTTACTCACAGGGAACTAATGAAAAACTGTTTTTT
>few|TRBJ2-7|NA|TRBV18
CASSPPTGTMEQYF
TGTGCCAGCTCACCACCGACCGGGACCATGGAGCAGTACTTC
>NA|TRBJ2-1|TRBD1|TRBV7-7
CASSFGQGRGNERFF
TGTGCTAGCAGTTTTGGACAGGGCAGGGGCAATGAGCGGTTCTTC
>NA|TRBJ2-7|TRBD1|TRBV4-1
CASSQAGTDAYEQYF
TGCGCCAGCAGCCAAGCCGGGACAGACGCCTACGAGCAGTACTTC
>few|TRBJ2-1|TRBD2|TRBV18
CASSPPGREGHSEQFF
TGTGCCAGCTCACCTCCCGGGCGGGAGGGCCATAGTGAGCAGTTCTTC
>NA|TRBJ1-3|NA|TRBV5-1
CASSLSQDSGNTIYF
TGCGCCAGCAGCTTATCACAGGACTCTGGAAACACCATATATTTT
>NA|TRBJ1-5|TRBD1|TRBV7-9
CASSFGSGGQPQHF
TGTGCCAGCAGCTTCGGATCAGGGGGTCAGCCCCAGCATTTT
>NA|TRBJ2-5|NA|TRBV7-2
CASSLGVGGREETQYF
TGTGCCAGCAGCTTGGGTGTCGGGGGCCGAGAGGAGACCCAGTACTTC
>NA|TRBJ2-7|NA|TRBV5-1
CASSWAIEGYEQYF
TGCGCCAGCAGCTGGGCTATTGAGGGGTACGAGCAGTACTTC
>NA|TRBJ1-2|NA|TRBV6-5
CASSPDRQSNYGYTF
TGTGCCAGCAGCCCGGATAGACAGTCTAACTATGGCTACACCTTC
>few|TRBJ2-5|NA|TRBV15
CATSRDWRGGETQYF
TGTGCCACCAGCAGAGATTGGAGGGGGGGAGAGACCCAGTACTTC
>few|TRBJ1-1|NA|TRBV14
CASSRKSPLAFF
TGTGCCAGCAGCCGAAAGAGTCCTTTGGCTTTCTTT
>NA|TRBJ2-7|TRBD1|TRBV7-9
CASSFGTTGDEQYF
TGTGCCAGCAGCTTCGGGACGACAGGGGACGAGCAGTACTTC
>NA|TRBJ2-1|NA|TRBV3-1
CASSPTPSSYNEQFF
TGTGCCAGCAGCCCGACCCCAAGCTCCTACAATGAGCAGTTCTTC
>few|TRBJ2-1|TRBD1|TRBV7-6
CASSPPGQGNEQFF
TGTGCCAGCAGCCCCCCGGGACAGGGTAATGAGCAGTTCTTC
>NA|TRBJ1-3|NA|TRBV30
CAWSVWSVRSGNTIYF
TGTGCCTGGAGTGTTTGGAGCGTCCGCTCTGGAAACACCATATATTTT
>NA|TRBJ2-1|NA|TRBV12-3/TRBV12-4
CASSLYSFPIPYNEQFF
TGTGCCAGCAGCCTCTACAGTTTCCCTATCCCTTACAATGAGCAGTTCTTC
>NA|TRBJ1-2|NA|TRBV5-5
CASSITGLSGYTF
TGTGCCAGCAGCATCACAGGGCTGAGCGGCTACACCTTC
>NA|TRBJ2-1|NA|TRBV29-1
CSVVPGSSSSYNEQFF
TGCAGCGTTGTCCCAGGGTCCTCAAGCTCCTACAATGAGCAGTTCTTC
>few|TRBJ2-2|NA|TRBV2
CASSSLGTNTGELFF
TGTGCCAGCAGTTCCTTAGGGACGAACACCGGGGAGCTGTTTTTT
>few|TRBJ2-7|NA|TRBV6-2/TRBV6-3
CASSYSRGPYEQYF
TGTGCCAGCAGTTACTCTCGGGGACCCTACGAGCAGTACTTC
>NA|TRBJ2-1|TRBD2|TRBV7-7
CASSVGLAGADEQFF
TGTGCTAGCAGCGTCGGACTAGCGGGAGCTGACGAGCAGTTCTTC
>few|TRBJ2-7|NA|TRBV2
CASNRASYEQYF
TGTGCCAGCAACAGGGCGTCCTACGAGCAGTACTTC
>NA|TRBJ2-3|TRBD1|TRBV3-1
CASAKRTGGYTDTQYF
TGTGCCAGCGCGAAAAGGACAGGGGGGTACACAGATACGCAGTATTTT
>NA|TRBJ2-2|NA|TRBV5-6
CASSFLGYRATNTGELFF
TGTGCCAGCAGCTTTCTGGGCTACCGGGCGACCAACACCGGGGAGCTGTTTTTT